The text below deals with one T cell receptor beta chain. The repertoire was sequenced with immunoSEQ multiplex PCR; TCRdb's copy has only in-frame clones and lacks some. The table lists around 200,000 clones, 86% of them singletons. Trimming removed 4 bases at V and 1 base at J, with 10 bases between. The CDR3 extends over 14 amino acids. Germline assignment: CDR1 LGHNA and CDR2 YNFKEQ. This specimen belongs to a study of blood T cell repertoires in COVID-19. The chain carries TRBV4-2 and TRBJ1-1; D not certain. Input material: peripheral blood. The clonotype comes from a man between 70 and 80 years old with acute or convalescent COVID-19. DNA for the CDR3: TGTGCCAGCAGCCCTTGGCCGGGGAACACTGAAGCTTTCTTT. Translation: CASSPWPGNTEAFF.